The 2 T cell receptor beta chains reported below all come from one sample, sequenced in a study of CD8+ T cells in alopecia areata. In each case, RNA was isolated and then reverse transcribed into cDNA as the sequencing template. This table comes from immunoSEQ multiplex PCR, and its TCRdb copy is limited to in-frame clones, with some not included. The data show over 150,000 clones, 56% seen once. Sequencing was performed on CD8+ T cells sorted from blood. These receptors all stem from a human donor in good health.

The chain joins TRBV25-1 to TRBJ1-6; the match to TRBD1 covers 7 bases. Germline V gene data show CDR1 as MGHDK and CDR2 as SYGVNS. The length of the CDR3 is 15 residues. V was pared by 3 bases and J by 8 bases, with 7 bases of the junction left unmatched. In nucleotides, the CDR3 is TGTGCCAGCAGTGAGCCGACAGGGCTTGATTCACCCCTCCACTTT. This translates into CASSEPTGLDSPLHF.

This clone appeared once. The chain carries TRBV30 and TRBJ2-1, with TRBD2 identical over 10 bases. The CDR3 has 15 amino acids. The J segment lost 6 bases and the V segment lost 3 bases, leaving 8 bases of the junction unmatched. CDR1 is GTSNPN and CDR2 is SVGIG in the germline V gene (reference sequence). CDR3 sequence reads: CAWSPPSGGSNEQFF. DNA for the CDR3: TGTGCCTGGAGCCCGCCTAGCGGGGGATCCAATGAGCAGTTCTTC.